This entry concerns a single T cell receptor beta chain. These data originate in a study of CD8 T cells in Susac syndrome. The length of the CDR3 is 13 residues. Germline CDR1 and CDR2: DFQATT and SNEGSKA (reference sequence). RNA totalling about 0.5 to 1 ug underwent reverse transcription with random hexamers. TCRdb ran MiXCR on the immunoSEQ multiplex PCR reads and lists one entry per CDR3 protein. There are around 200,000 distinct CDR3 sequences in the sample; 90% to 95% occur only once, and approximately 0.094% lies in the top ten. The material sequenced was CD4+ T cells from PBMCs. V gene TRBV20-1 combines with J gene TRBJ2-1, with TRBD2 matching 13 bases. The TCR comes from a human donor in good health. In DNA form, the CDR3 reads TGCAGAGCGACTAGCGGGAGGTGGGATGAGCAGTTCTTC. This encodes CRATSGRWDEQFF.